The rows below give T cell receptor beta chains drawn from one sample of a study of blood T cell repertoires in COVID-19. Profiling relied on immunoSEQ multiplex PCR, and the TCRdb table lists in-frame clones only, not all of them. The sample includes roughly 80,000 clones, 77% seen only once; the top ten take around 9.4%. Sequencing was carried out using peripheral blood. These receptors were taken from a human donor in a cohort sampled during active COVID-19. The CDR3 runs from the conserved cysteine through the conserved F or W. The order of the fields is J gene, V gene, CDR3 protein.

>TRBJ1-2|TRBV6-6
CASSPPGESGYTF
>TRBJ1-2|TRBV2
CASSLQGANYGYTF
>TRBJ1-2|TRBV6-6
CATTGQDYGYTF
>TRBJ2-1|TRBV11-2
CASSPYNEQFF
>TRBJ2-7|TRBV7-2
CASSLFSRLAGGTYEQYF
>TRBJ2-7|TRBV2
CASRTGVSSYEQYF
>TRBJ2-7|TRBV27
CASSLWDTDEQYF
>TRBJ1-5|TRBV3-1/TRBV3-2
CASSQGRQLNQPQHF
>TRBJ2-1|TRBV7-8
CASSLARGVAGWNEQFF
>TRBJ2-3|TRBV2
CASSDGLAGGTQYF
>TRBJ2-5|TRBV2
CASRSGTGWETQYF
>TRBJ2-1|TRBV6-2/TRBV6-3
CASSPRERGGNNEQFF
>TRBJ1-1|TRBV3-1/TRBV3-2
CASSRGGVTNTEAFF
>TRBJ2-3|TRBV25-1
CASRPTEGRGKADTQYF
>TRBJ2-5|TRBV5-6
CASSLVTGGEETQYF
>TRBJ2-3|TRBV10-2
CASSPGGAGTDTQYF
>TRBJ1-6|TRBV5-1
CASSLEAGNSPLHF
>TRBJ1-6|TRBV19
CASKQGFDSPLHF
>TRBJ1-3|TRBV7-2
CASSFAPQGGSGNTIYF
>TRBJ2-7|TRBV7-9
CASSLGTGYEQYF
>TRBJ2-1|TRBV6-5
CASSSRSYNEQFF
>TRBJ1-2|TRBV29-1
CSVVTTNNYGYTF
>TRBJ2-5|TRBV13
CASSLRLGGEETQYF
>TRBJ2-3|TRBV19
CASSMAGGNADTQYF
>TRBJ1-1|TRBV11-2
CASSLGGGRVTEAFF
>TRBJ2-3|TRBV6-4
CASSEAGLF
>TRBJ2-2|TRBV5-6
CASSLLRGDPRTGELFF
>TRBJ1-4|TRBV3-1/TRBV3-2
CASSQGYLRGEKLFF
>TRBJ1-6|TRBV2
CASRPTGLENSPLHF
>TRBJ1-1|TRBV2
CASGYGGVGTEAFF